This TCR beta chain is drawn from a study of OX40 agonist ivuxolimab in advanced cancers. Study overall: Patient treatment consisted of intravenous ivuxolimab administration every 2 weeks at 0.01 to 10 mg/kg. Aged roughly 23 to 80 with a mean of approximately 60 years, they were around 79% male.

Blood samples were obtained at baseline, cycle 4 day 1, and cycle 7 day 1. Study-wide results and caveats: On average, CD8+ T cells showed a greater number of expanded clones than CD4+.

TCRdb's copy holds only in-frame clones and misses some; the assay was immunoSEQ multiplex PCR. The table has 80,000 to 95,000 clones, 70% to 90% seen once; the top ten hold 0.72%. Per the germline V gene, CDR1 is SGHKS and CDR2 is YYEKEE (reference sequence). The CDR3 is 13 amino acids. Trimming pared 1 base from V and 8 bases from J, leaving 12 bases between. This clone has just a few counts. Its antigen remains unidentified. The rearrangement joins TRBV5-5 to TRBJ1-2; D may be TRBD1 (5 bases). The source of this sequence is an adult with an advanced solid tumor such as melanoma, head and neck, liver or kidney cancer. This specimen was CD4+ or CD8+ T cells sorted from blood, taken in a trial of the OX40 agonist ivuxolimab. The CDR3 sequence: CASSLRGGEGYTF. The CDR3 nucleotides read TGTGCCAGCAGCTTGCGGGGAGGGGAAGGCTACACCTTC. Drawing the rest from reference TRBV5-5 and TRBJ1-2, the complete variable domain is DAGVTQSPTHLIKTRGQQVTLRCSPISGHKSVSWYQQVLGQGPQFIFQYYEKEERGRGNFPDRFSARQFPNYSSELNVNALLLGDSALYLCASSLRGGEGYTFGSGTRLTVV.